In this sample, the clone carrying this TCR beta chain turned up a few times. Together with a sample-barcoded 5' primer, a J-beta primer mix was included in a second PCR lasting about 7 to 12 cycles. TCRdb ran MiXCR on the 5' RACE reads and lists one entry per CDR3 protein. The sample consists of under 1,100,000 distinct CDR3 sequences, about 25% of them appearing once. The data are from a study of blood T cells in healthy people across ages. Germline CDR1 and CDR2: MDHEN and SYDVKM. This CDR3 is built from 14 residues. J lost 6 bases, V lost 6 bases, and 11 bases had no gene match. This same sample was also part of a study on T cells of mothers and their children.

This receptor was identified in a girl aged 2 to 10 in good health. The sequenced sample was blood. The rearrangement uses TRBV28 and TRBJ2-7; 7 nucleotides match TRBD2. In DNA form, the CDR3 reads TGTGCCAGCAGAGCGGGGCTAGCAGCTGCCGAGCAGTACTTC. It codes for CASRAGLAAAEQYF.